A single sample is the source of the 3 T cell receptor beta chains below, sequenced in a study of technical replicates of blood from several donors. Repertoires were generated with immunoSEQ multiplex PCR, while TCRdb's copy carries only in-frame clones and drops some. This table holds just under 85,000 clones, more than 80% found once. Sequencing was done on a sample of T cells isolated from PBMCs. All receptors come from a human donor in good health.

This chain uses TRBV9 with TRBJ2-5; D may be TRBD1 (7 bases). V was trimmed by 4 bases and J by 1 base, leaving 23 bases between them. Germline CDR1 reads SGDLS; CDR2 reads YYNGEE. The CDR3 length is 18 residues. CDR3 nucleotides: TGTGCCAGCAGCTCAGGGGGAGCGGGCGGCAGCCTCCAAGAGACCCAGTACTTC. This encodes CASSSGGAGGSLQETQYF. Full variable domain (rest looked up from reference TRBV9 and TRBJ2-5): DSGVTQTPKHLITATGQRVTLRCSPRSGDLSVYWYQQSLDQGLQFLIQYYNGEERAKGNILERFSAQQFPDLHSELNLSSLELGDSALYFCASSSGGAGGSLQETQYFGPGTRLLVL.

This sequence joins TRBV5-1 and TRBJ2-7, with a tentative D call TRBD2 (5 bases). Germline values: CDR1 SGHRS, CDR2 YFSETQ. Trimming shortened V by 4 bases and J by 0 bases, and 14 bases separated the two germline ends. This CDR3 is built from 15 residues. The CDR3 DNA reads as TGCGCCAGCAGCACCTCAGGAGGAGCCTCCTACGAGCAGTACTTC. As protein: CASSTSGGASYEQYF.

V is TRBV13 and J is TRBJ2-2; 8 nucleotides agree with TRBD1. V shed 5 bases, J shed 5 bases, and the junction held 7 bases outside the gene matches. The CDR3 length is 15 residues. CDR1 and CDR2 (germline): PRHDT, FYEKMQ (reference sequence). The DNA of the CDR3 is TGTGCCAGCAGCCCCGGACAGGGAAGAACCGGGGAGCTGTTTTTT. This translates into CASSPGQGRTGELFF.